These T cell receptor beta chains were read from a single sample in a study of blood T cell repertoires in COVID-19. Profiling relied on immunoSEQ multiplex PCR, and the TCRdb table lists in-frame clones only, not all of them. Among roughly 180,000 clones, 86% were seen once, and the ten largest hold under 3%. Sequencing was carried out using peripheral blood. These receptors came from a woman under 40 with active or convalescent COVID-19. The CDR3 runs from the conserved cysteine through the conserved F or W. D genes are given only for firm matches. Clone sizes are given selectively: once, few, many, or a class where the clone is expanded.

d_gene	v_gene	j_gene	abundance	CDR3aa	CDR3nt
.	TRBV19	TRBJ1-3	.	CASRISSGNTIYF	TGTGCCAGTAGGATCAGCTCTGGAAACACCATATATTTT
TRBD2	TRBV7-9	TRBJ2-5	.	CASSPGLAGGPETQYF	TGTGCCAGCAGCCCGGGACTAGCGGGGGGGCCAGAGACCCAGTACTTC
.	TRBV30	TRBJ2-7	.	CAWSVQGHEQYF	TGTGCCTGGAGTGTACAGGGCCACGAGCAGTACTTC
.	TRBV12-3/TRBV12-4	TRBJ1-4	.	CASSLAGFEKLFF	TGTGCCAGCAGCTTGGCGGGTTTCGAAAAACTGTTTTTT
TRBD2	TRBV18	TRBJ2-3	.	CASSPGLAGRTDTQYF	TGTGCCAGCTCACCAGGGCTAGCGGGGCGCACAGATACGCAGTATTTT
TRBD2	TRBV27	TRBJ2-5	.	CASSLSGSGQETQYF	TGTGCCAGCAGTCTAAGCGGGAGTGGGCAAGAGACCCAGTACTTC
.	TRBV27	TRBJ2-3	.	CASSLSYLGTPSTDTQYF	TGTGCCAGCAGTTTATCGTACCTGGGGACACCTAGCACAGATACGCAGTATTTT
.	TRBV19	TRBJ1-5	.	CASRIQGSNQPQHF	TGTGCCAGTAGGATACAGGGCAGCAATCAGCCCCAGCATTTT
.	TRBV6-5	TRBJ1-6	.	CASSTRTAHNSPLHF	TGTGCCAGCAGTACTAGGACGGCTCATAATTCACCCCTCCACTTT
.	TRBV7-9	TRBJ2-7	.	CASSLAGQGGSYEQYF	TGTGCCAGCAGCTTAGCGGGTCAGGGTGGGTCCTACGAGCAGTACTTC
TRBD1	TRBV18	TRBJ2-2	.	CASSRDRAETGELFF	TGTGCCAGCTCACGTGACAGGGCGGAGACCGGGGAGCTGTTTTTT
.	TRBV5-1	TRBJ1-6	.	CASSTEAASSSPLHF	TGCGCCAGCAGCACCGAGGCGGCTTCCAGTTCACCCCTCCACTTT
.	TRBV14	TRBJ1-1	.	CASSRVKDTEAFF	TGTGCCAGCAGCCGAGTAAAAGACACTGAAGCTTTCTTT
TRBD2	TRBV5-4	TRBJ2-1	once	CASNRIAGGRVYNEQFF	TGTGCCAGCAACCGCATAGCGGGAGGCCGGGTCTACAATGAGCAGTTCTTC
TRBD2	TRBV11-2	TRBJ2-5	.	CASAGGIQETQYF	TGTGCAAGTGCGGGGGGGATCCAAGAGACCCAGTACTTC
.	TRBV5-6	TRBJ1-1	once	CASSLAKGRSSEAFF	TGTGCCAGCAGCTTGGCCAAGGGGCGAAGTTCTGAAGCTTTCTTT
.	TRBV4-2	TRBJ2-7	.	CASSQERDASFLTYEQYF	TGTGCCAGCAGCCAAGAGCGGGACGCCTCTTTCCTTACCTACGAGCAGTACTTC
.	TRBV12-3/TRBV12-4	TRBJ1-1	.	CASTILRDTEAFF	TGTGCCAGCACAATCCTCAGGGACACTGAAGCTTTCTTT
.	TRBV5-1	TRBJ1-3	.	CASSLSHRDYGNTIYF	TGCGCCAGCAGCTTAAGCCACAGGGATTACGGAAACACCATATATTTT
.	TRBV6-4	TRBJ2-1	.	CASSLQGGSYNEQFF	TGTGCCAGCAGCCTCCAGGGGGGCTCCTACAATGAGCAGTTCTTC
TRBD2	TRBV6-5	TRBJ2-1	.	CASRVASGRVDEQFF	TGTGCCAGCAGAGTGGCTAGCGGGAGGGTGGATGAGCAGTTCTTC
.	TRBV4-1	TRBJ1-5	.	CASSQETGVNQPQHF	TGCGCCAGCAGCCAAGAAACAGGCGTCAATCAGCCCCAGCATTTT
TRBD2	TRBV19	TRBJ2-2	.	CASSIASGRAVGELFF	TGTGCCAGTAGTATAGCGAGCGGGAGGGCCGTCGGGGAGCTGTTTTTT
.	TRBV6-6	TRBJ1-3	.	CASSPYSGNTIYF	TGTGCCAGCAGCCCCTACTCTGGAAACACCATATATTTT
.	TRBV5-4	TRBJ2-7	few	CASSVSTGVRNEQYF	TGTGCCAGCAGCGTAAGCACAGGAGTCCGGAACGAGCAGTACTTC
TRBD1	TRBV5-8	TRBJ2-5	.	CAGNTNLGQEGETQYF	TGTGCCGGAAATACTAACCTCGGACAGGAAGGAGAGACCCAGTACTTC
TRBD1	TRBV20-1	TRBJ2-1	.	CSASSTGIATHEQFF	TGCAGTGCTAGTTCGACAGGGATAGCCACCCATGAGCAGTTCTTC
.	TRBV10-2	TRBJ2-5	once	CASSEAELQYF	TGCGCCAGCAGTGAGGCCGAACTCCAGTACTTC
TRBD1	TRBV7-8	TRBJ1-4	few	CASSLSAQGETNEKLFF	TGTGCCAGCAGCTTAAGCGCCCAGGGGGAGACTAATGAAAAACTGTTTTTT
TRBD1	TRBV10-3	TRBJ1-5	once	CAISETGASNQPQHF	TGTGCCATCAGTGAGACAGGGGCGAGCAATCAGCCCCAGCATTTT
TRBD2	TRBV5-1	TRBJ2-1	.	CASSDGLAGYNEQFF	TGCGCCAGCAGCGACGGACTAGCGGGTTACAATGAGCAGTTCTTC
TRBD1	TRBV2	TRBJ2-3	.	CASSRGQGITDTQYF	TGTGCCAGCAGCCGGGGACAGGGGATCACAGATACGCAGTATTTT
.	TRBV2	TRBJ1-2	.	CASSAELPGGYTF	TGTGCCAGCAGTGCGGAGCTGCCCGGGGGCTACACCTTC
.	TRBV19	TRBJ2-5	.	CASSETQGRGETQYF	TGTGCCAGTAGCGAAACACAGGGTAGAGGAGAGACCCAGTACTTC
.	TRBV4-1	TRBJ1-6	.	CASSQDPTPPNSPLHF	TGCGCCAGCAGCCAAGATCCTACCCCTCCTAATTCACCCCTCCACTTT
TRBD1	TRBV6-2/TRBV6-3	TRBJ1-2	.	CASSQGVNGYTF	TGTGCCAGCAGCCAGGGGGTGAATGGCTACACCTTC
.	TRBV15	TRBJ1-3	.	CATSRGGFDSGNTIYF	TGTGCCACCAGCAGAGGCGGCTTCGACTCTGGAAACACCATATATTTT
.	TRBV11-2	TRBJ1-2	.	CASSWDFNYGYTF	TGTGCCAGCAGCTGGGACTTTAACTATGGCTACACCTTC
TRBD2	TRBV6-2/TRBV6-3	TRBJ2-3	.	CASSNFRTSGSTDTQYF	TGTGCCAGCAGCAACTTCCGGACTAGCGGGTCCACAGATACGCAGTATTTT
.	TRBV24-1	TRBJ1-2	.	CATSDLRRGYGYTF	TGTGCCACCAGTGATTTGCGCAGGGGCTATGGCTACACCTTC
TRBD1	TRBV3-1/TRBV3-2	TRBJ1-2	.	CASSHRSRGTVYNYGYTF	TGTGCCAGCAGCCATAGGAGTCGAGGGACAGTTTATAACTATGGCTACACCTTC
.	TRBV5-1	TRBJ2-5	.	CASSPTSGETQYF	TGCGCCAGCAGCCCGACTAGTGGAGAGACCCAGTACTTC
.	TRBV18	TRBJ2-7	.	CASSILLTGIYEQYF	TGTGCCAGCTCTATACTACTAACAGGGATTTACGAGCAGTACTTC
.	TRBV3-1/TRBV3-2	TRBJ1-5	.	CASSLTGQPQHF	TGTGCCAGCAGCCTAACAGGCCAGCCCCAGCATTTT
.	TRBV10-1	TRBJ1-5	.	CASSETGQPQHF	TGCGCCAGCAGTGAAACAGGCCAGCCCCAGCATTTT
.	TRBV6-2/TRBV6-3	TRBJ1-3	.	CASSSGQQSGNTIYF	TGTGCCAGCAGTAGTGGACAGCAGTCCGGAAACACCATATATTTT
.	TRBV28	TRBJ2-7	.	CASSEGGEQYF	TGTGCCAGCAGTGAAGGGGGCGAGCAGTACTTC
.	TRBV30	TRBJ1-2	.	CASSPRGGAYGYTF	TGTGCCTCTTCTCCGCGGGGGGGGGCTTATGGCTACACCTTC
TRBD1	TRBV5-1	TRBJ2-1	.	CASSLVVRGRGNEQFF	TGCGCCAGCAGCTTGGTCGTCAGGGGGCGCGGCAATGAGCAGTTCTTC
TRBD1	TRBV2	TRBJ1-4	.	CASSVDRGLAKLFF	TGTGCCAGCAGTGTGGACAGGGGGCTGGCAAAACTGTTTTTT
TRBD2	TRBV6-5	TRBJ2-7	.	CASRPGLADPYEQYF	TGTGCCAGCAGGCCCGGACTAGCGGATCCCTACGAGCAGTACTTC
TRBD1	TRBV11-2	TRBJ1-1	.	CASSPDRATEAFF	TGTGCCAGCAGCCCTGACAGGGCCACTGAAGCTTTCTTT